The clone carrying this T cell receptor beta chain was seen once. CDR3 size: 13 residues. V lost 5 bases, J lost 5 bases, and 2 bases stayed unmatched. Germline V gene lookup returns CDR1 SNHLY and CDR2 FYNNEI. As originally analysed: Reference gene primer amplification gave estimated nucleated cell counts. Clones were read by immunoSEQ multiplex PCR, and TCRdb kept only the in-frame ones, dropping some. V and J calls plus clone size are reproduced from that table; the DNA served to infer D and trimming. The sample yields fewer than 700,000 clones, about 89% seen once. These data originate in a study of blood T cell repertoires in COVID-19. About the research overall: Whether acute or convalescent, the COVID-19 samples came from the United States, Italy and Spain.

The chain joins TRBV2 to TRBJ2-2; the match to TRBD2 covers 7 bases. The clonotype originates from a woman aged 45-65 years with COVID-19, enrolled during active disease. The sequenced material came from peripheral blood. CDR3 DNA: TGTGCCAGCAGTCCCGGGAGGACCGGGGAGCTGTTTTTT. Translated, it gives CASSPGRTGELFF. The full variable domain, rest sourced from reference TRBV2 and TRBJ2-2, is EPEVTQTPSHQVTQMGQEVILRCVPISNHLYFYWYRQILGQKVEFLVSFYNNEISEKSEIFDDQFSVERPDGSNFTLKIRSTKLEDSAMYFCASSPGRTGELFFGEGSRLTVL.